This TCR beta chain was recorded in a study of breast tumors, draining lymph nodes, adjacent tissues. The CDR3 length is 13 residues. Germline values: CDR1 MGHDK, CDR2 SYGVNS. TCRdb redid the calling of the multiplex PCR reads with MiXCR, one entry per CDR3 protein. The table has about 230,000 distinct CDR3 sequences, roughly 32% seen once. Breast cancer patients provided tissue from their axillary draining lymph nodes. The sample comprised axillary lymph node tissue. This receptor was obtained from a female donor with breast cancer. Some clones in this sample may be carry-over from other donors' samples. The chain has TRBV25-1 and TRBJ1-5; D remains ambiguous. In DNA form, the CDR3 reads TGTGCTAGTCAAGGGTATAGCAATCAGCCCCAGCATTTT. As protein: CASQGYSNQPQHF.